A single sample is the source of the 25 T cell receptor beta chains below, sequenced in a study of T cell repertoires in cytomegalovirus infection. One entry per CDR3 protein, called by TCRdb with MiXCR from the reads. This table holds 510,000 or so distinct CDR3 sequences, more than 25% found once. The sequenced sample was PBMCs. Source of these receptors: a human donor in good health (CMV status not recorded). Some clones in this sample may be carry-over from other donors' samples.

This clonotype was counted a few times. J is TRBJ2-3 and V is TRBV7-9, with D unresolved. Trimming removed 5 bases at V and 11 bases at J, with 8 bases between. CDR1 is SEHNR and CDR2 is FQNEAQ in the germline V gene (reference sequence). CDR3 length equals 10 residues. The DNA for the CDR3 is TGTGCCAGCAGCCTCCTATGGCAGTATTTT. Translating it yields CASSLLWQYF.

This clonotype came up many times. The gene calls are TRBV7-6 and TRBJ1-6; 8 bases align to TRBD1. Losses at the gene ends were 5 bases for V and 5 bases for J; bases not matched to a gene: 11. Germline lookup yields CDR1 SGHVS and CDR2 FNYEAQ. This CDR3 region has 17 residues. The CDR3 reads CASSLGWDRTHNSPLHF. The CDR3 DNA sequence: TGTGCCAGCAGCCTGGGGTGGGACAGGACACATAATTCACCCCTCCACTTT. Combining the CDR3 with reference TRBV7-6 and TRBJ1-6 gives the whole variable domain GAGVSQSPRYKVTKRGQDVALRCDPISGHVSLYWYRQALGQGPEFLTYFNYEAQQDKSGLPNDRFSAERPEGSISTLTIQRTEQRDSAMYRCASSLGWDRTHNSPLHFGNGTRLTVT.

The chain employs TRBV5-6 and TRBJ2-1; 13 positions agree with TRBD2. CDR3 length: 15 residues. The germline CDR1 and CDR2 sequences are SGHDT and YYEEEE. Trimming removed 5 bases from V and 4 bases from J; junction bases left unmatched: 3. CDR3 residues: CASRILAGGYNEQFF. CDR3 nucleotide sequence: TGTGCCAGCAGAATACTAGCGGGAGGGTACAATGAGCAGTTCTTC.

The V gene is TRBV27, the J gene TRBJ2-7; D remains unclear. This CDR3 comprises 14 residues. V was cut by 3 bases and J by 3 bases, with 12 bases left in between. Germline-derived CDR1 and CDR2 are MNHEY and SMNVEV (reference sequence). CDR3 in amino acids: CASSFGGPGYEQYV. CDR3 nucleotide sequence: TGTGCCAGCAGTTTCGGTGGGCCTGGCTACGAGCAGTACGTC.

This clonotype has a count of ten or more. As DNA, the CDR3 is TGTGCCAGCAGCTTAAGGGGGGCGAAGCTGTTTTTT. Protein product: CASSLRGAKLFF. The chain joins TRBV7-2 to TRBJ2-2; tentatively, D is TRBD1 or TRBD2 (6 bases each). CDR1 SGHTA and CDR2 FQGNSA come from the germline V gene. This CDR3 region has 12 residues. Trimming pared 2 bases from V and 12 bases from J, leaving 10 bases between.

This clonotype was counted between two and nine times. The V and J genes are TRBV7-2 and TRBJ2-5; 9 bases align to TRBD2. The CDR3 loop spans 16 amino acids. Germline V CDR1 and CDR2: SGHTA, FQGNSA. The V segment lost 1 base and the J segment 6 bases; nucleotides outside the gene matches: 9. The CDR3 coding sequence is TGTGCCAGCAGCTTAGATAGAGCTAGCGGGATGCAGACCCAGTACTTC. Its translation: CASSLDRASGMQTQYF.

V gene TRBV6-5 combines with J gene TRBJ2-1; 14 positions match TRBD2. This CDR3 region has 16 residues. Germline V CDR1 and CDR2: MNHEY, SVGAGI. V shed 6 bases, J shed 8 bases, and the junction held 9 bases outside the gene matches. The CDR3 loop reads CASRGLAGVRGDEQFF. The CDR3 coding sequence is TGTGCCAGCAGGGGACTAGCGGGAGTCCGGGGTGATGAGCAGTTCTTC.

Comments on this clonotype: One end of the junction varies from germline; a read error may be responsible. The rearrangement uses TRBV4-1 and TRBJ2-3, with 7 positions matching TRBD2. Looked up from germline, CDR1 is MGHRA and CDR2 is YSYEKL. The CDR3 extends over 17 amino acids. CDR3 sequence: CASSHSWGGGETDTQYF. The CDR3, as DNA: TGTGCCAGCAGCCATTCCTGGGGGGGGGGGGAAACAGATACGCAGTATTTT.

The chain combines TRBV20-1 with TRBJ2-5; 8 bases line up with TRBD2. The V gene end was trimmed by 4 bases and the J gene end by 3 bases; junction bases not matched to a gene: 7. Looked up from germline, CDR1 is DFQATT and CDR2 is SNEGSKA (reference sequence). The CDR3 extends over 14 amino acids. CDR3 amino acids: CSATLAGREETQYF. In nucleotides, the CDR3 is TGCAGTGCTACTTTAGCGGGGAGGGAAGAGACCCAGTACTTC.

The CDR3 region has the DNA TGTGCCTGGAGTGTACGTCGAGGGGAAAGTTCACCCCTCCACTTT. It yields the protein CAWSVRRGESSPLHF. J is TRBJ1-6 and V is TRBV30; D possibly corresponds to TRBD1 (5 bases). Germline CDR1 reads GTSNPN; CDR2 reads SVGIG (reference sequence). Trimming stripped 0 bases from V and 9 bases from J, with 15 bases between. CDR3 size: 15 residues.

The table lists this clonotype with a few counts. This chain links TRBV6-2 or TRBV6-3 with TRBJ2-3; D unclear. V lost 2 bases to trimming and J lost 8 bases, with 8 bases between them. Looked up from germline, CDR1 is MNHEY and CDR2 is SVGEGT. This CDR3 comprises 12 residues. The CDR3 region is CASSYGAFTQYF. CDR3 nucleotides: TGTGCCAGCAGTTACGGAGCTTTTACGCAGTATTTT.

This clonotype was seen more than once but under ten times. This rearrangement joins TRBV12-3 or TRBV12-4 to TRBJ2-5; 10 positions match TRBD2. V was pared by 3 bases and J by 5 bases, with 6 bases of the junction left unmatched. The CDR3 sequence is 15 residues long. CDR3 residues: CASSLSSSGSETQYF. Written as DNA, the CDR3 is TGTGCCAGCAGTTTGAGTTCTAGCGGGAGTGAGACCCAGTACTTC.

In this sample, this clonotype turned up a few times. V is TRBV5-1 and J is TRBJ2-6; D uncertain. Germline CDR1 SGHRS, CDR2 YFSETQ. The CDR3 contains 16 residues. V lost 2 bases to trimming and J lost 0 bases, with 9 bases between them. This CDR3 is CASSLGPNSGANVLTF. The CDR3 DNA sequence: TGCGCCAGCAGCTTAGGACCGAACTCTGGGGCCAACGTCCTGACTTTC.

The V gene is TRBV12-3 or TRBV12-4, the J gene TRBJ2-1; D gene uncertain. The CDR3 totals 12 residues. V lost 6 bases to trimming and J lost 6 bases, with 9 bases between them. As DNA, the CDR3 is TGTGCCAGCAGCCCTTTGCTCAATGAGCAGTTCTTC. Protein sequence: CASSPLLNEQFF.

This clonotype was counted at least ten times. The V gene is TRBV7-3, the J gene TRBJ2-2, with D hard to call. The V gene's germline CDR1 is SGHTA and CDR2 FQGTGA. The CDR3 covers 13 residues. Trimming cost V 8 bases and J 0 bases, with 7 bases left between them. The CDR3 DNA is TGTGCCAGCGGCGGACCGAACACCGGGGAGCTGTTTTTT. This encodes CASGGPNTGELFF.

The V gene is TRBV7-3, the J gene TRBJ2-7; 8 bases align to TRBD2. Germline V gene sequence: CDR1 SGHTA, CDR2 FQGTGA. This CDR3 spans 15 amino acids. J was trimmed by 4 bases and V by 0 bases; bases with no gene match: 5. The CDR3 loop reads CASSLTGSGTYEQYV. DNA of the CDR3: TGTGCCAGCAGCTTAACGGGTAGCGGGACTTACGAGCAGTACGTC.

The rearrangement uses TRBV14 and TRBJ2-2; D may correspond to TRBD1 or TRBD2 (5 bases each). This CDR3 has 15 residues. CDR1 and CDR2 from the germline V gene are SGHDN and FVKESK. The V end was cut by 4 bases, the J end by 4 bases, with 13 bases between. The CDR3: CASSLGTTSTGELFF. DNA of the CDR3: TGTGCCAGCAGCCTCGGGACGACGAGCACCGGGGAGCTGTTTTTT.

Here the CDR3 DNA reads TGTGCCAGCAGCTTAGGGGGGACCTCCCGGAGGCTTGGCTACACCTTC. Protein: CASSLGGTSRRLGYTF. The J gene is TRBJ1-2, the V gene TRBV7-4, with TRBD1 as a possible D gene (5 bases). Per germline, CDR1 SGHVT and CDR2 SQSDAQ. V shed 1 base and J shed 7 bases, with 19 bases lying between them. The CDR3 contains 16 residues.

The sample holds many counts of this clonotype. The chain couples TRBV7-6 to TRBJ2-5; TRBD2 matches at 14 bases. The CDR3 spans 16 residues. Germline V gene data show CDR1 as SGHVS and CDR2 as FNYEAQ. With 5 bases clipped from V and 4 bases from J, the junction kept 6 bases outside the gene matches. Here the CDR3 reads CASSPMTSGRGETQYF. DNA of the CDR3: TGTGCCAGCAGCCCTATGACTAGCGGGAGGGGAGAGACCCAGTACTTC.

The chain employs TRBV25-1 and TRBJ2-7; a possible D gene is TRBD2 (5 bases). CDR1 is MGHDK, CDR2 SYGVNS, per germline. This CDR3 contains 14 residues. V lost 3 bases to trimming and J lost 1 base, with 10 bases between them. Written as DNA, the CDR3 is TGTGCCAGCAGTGACGAGACTATATCCTACGAGCAGTACTTC. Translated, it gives CASSDETISYEQYF.

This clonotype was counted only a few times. The CDR3 is CASSLSREGGGYTF. The CDR3 coding sequence is TGTGCCAGCAGCTTGTCCAGGGAAGGGGGCGGCTACACCTTC. The V gene is TRBV7-2, the J gene TRBJ1-2; 7 positions agree with TRBD1. V shed 3 bases, J shed 8 bases, and the junction held 9 bases outside the gene matches. Germline V gene sequence: CDR1 SGHTA, CDR2 FQGNSA. The CDR3 extends over 14 amino acids.

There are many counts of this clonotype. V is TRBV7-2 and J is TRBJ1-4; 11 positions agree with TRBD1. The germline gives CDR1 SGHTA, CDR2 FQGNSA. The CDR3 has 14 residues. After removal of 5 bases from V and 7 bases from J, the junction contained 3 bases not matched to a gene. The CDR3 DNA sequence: TGTGCCAGCAGCCCCGGACAGGGGGCTGAAAAACTGTTTTTT. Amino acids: CASSPGQGAEKLFF. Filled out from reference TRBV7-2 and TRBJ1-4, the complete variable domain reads GAGVSQSPSNKVTEKGKDVELRCDPISGHTALYWYRQSLGQGLEFLIYFQGNSAPDKSGLPSDRFSAERTGGSVSTLTIQRTQQEDSAVYLCASSPGQGAEKLFFGSGTQLSVL.

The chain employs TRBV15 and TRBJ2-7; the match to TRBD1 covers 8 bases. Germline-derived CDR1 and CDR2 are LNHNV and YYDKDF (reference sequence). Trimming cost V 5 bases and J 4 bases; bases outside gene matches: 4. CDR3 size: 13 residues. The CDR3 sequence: CATSGDRPYEQYF. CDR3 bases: TGTGCCACCAGCGGGGACAGGCCTTACGAGCAGTACTTC.

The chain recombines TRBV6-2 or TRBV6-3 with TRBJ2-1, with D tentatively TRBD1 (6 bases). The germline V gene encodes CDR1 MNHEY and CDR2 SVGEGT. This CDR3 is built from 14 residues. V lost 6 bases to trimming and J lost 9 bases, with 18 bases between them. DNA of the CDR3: TGTGCCAGCAGGAAAACAGGGACGGTTACTGAGCAGTTCTTC. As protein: CASRKTGTVTEQFF.

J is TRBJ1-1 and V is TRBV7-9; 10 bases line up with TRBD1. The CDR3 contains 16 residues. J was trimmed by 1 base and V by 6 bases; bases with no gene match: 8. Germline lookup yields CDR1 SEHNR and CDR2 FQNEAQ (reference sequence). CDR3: CASRRQGARSNTEAFF. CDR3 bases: TGTGCCAGCAGGAGACAGGGGGCGCGATCGAACACTGAAGCTTTCTTT.